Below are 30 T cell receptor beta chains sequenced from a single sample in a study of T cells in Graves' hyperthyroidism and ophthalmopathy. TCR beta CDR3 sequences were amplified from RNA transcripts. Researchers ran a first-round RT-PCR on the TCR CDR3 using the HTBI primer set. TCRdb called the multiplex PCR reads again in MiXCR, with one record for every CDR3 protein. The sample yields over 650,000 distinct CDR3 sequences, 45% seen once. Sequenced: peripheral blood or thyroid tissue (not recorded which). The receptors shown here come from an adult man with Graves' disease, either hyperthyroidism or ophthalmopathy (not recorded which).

The CDR3 is CSANTQTAYEQYF. As DNA, the CDR3 is TGCAGTGCTAATACGCAAACCGCCTACGAGCAGTACTTC. The chain recombines TRBV20-1 with TRBJ2-7; D is undetermined. The CDR3 covers 13 residues. V was shortened by 4 bases and J by 2 bases, with 12 bases between the two germline ends. Germline V gene data show CDR1 as DFQATT and CDR2 as SNEGSKA (reference sequence).

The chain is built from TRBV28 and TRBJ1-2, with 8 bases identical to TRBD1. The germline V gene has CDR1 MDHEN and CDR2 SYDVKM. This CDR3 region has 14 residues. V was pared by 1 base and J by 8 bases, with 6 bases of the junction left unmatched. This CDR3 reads CASSLYQGARGYTF. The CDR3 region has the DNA TGTGCCAGCAGTTTATATCAGGGGGCGCGGGGCTACACCTTC.

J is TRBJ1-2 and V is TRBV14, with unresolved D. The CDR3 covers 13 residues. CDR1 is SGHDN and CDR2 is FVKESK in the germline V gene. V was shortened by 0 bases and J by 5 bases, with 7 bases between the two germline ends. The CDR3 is CASSQDKIYGYTF. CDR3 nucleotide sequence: TGTGCCAGCAGCCAAGATAAAATTTATGGCTACACCTTC. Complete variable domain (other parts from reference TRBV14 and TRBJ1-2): EAGVTQFPSHSVIEKGQTVTLRCDPISGHDNLYWYRRVMGKEIKFLLHFVKESKQDESGMPNNRFLAERTGGTYSTLKVQPAELEDSGVYFCASSQDKIYGYTFGSGTRLTVV.

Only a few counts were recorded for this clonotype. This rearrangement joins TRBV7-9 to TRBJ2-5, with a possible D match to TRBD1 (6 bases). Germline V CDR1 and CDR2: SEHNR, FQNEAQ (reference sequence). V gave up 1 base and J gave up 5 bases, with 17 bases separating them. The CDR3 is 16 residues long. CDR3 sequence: CASSLVVGASGETQYF. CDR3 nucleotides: TGTGCCAGCAGCTTAGTTGTGGGGGCCTCGGGTGAGACCCAGTACTTC. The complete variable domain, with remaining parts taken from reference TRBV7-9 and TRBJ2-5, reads DTGVSQNPRHKITKRGQNVTFRCDPISEHNRLYWYRQTLGQGPEFLTYFQNEAQLEKSRLLSDRFSAERPKGSFSTLEIQRTEQGDSAMYLCASSLVVGASGETQYFGPGTRLLVL.

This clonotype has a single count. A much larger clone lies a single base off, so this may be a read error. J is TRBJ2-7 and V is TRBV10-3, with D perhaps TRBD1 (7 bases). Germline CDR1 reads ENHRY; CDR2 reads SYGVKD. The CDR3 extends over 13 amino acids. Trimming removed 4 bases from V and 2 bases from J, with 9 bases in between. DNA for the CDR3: TGTGCCATCAGTGCAGGGGGGACCTACGAGCAGTACTTC. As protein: CAISAGGTYEQYF.

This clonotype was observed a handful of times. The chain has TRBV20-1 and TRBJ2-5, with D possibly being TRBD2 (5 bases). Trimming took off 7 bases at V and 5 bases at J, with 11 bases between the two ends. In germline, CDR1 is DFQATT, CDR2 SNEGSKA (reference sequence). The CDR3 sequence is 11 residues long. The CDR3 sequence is CSVRRGETQYF. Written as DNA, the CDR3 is TGCAGTGTCCGGCGAGGGGAGACCCAGTACTTC.

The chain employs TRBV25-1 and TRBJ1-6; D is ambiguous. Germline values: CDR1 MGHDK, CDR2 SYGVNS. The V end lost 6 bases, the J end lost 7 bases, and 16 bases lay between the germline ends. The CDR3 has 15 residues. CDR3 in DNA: TGTGCCAGCAGGGGCGGCTTTCGCTTGAATTCACCCCTCCACTTT. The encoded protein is CASRGGFRLNSPLHF.

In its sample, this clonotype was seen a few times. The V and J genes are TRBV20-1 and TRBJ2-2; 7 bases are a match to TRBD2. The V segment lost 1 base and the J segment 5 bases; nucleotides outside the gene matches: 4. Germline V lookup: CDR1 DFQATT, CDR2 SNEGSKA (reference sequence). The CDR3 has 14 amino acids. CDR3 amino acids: CSARGLAVTGELFF. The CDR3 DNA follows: TGCAGTGCTAGAGGTCTAGCGGTTACCGGGGAGCTGTTTTTT.

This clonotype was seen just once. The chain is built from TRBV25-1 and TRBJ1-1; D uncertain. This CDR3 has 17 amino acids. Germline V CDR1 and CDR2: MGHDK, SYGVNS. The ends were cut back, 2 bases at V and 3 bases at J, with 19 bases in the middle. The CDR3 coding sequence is TGTGCCAGCAGTGAACCCGGGAGTAACTATGGCTACACTGAAGCTTTCTTT. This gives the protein CASSEPGSNYGYTEAFF. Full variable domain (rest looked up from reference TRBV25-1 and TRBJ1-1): EADIYQTPRYLVIGTGKKITLECSQTMGHDKMYWYQQDPGMELHLIHYSYGVNSTEKGDLSSESTVSRIRTEHFPLTLESARPSHTSQYLCASSEPGSNYGYTEAFFGQGTRLTVV.

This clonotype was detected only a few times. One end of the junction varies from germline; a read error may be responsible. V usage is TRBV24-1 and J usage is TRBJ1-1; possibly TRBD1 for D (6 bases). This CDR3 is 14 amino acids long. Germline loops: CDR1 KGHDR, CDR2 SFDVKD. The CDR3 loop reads CASSTKLTGTKAFF. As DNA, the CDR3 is TGTGCCAGCAGTACGAAGCTGACAGGAACTAAAGCTTTCTTT.

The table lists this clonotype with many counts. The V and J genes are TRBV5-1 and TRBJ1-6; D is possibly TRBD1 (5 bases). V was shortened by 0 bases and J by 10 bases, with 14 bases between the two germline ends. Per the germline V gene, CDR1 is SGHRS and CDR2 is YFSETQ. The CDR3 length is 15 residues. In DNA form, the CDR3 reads TGCGCCAGCAGCTTGGAGGGGAACGGAGGCTCACCCCTCCACTTT. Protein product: CASSLEGNGGSPLHF.

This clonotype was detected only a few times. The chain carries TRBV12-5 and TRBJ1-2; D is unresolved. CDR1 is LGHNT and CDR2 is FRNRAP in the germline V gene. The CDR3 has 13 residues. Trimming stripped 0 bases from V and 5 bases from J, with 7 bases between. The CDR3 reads CASGLVAGYGYTF. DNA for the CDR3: TGTGCTAGTGGTTTGGTAGCTGGGTATGGCTACACCTTC.

CDR3 in amino acids: CAISESVLRPEKLFF. CDR3 DNA sequence: TGTGCCATCAGTGAGTCCGTCCTAAGGCCTGAAAAACTGTTTTTT. This sequence joins TRBV10-3 and TRBJ1-4; no clear D. The germline V gene has CDR1 ENHRY and CDR2 SYGVKD. The CDR3 sequence is 15 residues long. V lost 0 bases to trimming and J lost 7 bases, with 12 bases between them.

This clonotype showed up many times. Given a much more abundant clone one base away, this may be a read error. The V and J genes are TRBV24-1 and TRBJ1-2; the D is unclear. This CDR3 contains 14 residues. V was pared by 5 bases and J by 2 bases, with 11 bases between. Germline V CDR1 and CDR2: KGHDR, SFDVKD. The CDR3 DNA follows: TGTGCCACCAGTGGGCAGGAGAACAACTATGGCTACACCTTC. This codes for CATSGQENNYGYTF.

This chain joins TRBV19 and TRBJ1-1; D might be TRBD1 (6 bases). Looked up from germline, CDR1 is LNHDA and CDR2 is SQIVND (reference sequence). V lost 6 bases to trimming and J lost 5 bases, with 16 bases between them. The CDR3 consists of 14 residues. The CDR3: CASRRGAGETEAFF. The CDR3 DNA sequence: TGTGCCAGTAGGAGGGGGGCTGGGGAAACTGAAGCTTTCTTT.

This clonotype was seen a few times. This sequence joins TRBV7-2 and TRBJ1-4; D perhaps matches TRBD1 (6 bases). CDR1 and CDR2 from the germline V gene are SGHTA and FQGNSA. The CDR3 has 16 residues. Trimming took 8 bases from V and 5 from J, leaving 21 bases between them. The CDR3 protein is CASSLLKTGVNEKLFF. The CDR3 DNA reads TGTGCCAGCTCCCTCCTCAAGACAGGTGTAAATGAAAAACTGTTTTTT.

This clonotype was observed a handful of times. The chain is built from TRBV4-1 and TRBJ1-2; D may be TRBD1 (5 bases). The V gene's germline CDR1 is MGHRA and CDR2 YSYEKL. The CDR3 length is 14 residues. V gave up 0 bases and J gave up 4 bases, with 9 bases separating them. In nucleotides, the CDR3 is TGCGCCAGCAGCCAAGACCCGACAGTCTATGGCTACACCTTC. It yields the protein CASSQDPTVYGYTF.

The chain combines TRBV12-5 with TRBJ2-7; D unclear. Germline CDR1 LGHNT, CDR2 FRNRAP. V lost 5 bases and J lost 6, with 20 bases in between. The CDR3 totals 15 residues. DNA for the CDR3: TGTGCTAGTGGTCCCTCAGCGAATTCACGCGGCGAGCAGTACTTC. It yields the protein CASGPSANSRGEQYF.

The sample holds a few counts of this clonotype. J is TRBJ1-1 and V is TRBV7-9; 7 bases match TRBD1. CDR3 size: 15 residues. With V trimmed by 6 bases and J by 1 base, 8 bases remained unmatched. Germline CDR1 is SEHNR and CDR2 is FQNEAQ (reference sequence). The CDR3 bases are TGTGCCAGCAGGAATCGGACAGGATCGAACACTGAAGCTTTCTTT. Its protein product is CASRNRTGSNTEAFF. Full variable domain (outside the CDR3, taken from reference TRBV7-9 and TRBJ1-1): DTGVSQNPRHKITKRGQNVTFRCDPISEHNRLYWYRQTLGQGPEFLTYFQNEAQLEKSRLLSDRFSAERPKGSFSTLEIQRTEQGDSAMYLCASRNRTGSNTEAFFGQGTRLTVV.

In nucleotides, the CDR3 is TGCAGTGCTAGAGGGACGACCGGGACTCAAGCCTACGAGCAGTACTTC. This gives the protein CSARGTTGTQAYEQYF. The chain uses TRBV20-1 and TRBJ2-7; D is possibly TRBD2 (6 bases). V was trimmed by 1 base and J by 2 bases, leaving 18 bases between them. This CDR3 is 16 amino acids long. Germline CDR1 and CDR2: DFQATT and SNEGSKA (reference sequence).

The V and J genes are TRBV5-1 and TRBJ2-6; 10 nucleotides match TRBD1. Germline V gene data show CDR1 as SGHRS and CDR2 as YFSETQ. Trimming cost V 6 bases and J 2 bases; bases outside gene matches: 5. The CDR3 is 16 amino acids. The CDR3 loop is CASMGQGSPGANVLTF. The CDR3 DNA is TGCGCCAGCATGGGACAGGGGTCCCCTGGGGCCAACGTCCTGACTTTC.

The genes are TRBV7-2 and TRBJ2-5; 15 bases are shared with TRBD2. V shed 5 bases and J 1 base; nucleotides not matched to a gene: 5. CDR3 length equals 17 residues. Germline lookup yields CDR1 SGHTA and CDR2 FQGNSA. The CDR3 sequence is CASSRGTSGGTQETQYF. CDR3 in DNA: TGTGCCAGCAGCCGGGGGACTAGCGGGGGGACCCAAGAGACCCAGTACTTC.

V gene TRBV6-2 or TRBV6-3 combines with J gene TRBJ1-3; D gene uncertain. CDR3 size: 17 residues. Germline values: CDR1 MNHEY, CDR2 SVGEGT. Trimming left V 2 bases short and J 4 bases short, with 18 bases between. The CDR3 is CASSYLEPGVGGNTIYF. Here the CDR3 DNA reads TGTGCCAGCAGTTACCTCGAACCGGGAGTGGGAGGAAACACCATATATTTT.

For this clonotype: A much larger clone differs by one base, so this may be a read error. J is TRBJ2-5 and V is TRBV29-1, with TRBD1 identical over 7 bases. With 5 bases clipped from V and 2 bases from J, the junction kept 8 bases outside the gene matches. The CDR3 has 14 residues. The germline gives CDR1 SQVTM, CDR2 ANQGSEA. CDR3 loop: CSVWGQTQQETQYF. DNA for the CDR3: TGCAGCGTTTGGGGACAGACGCAGCAAGAGACCCAGTACTTC.

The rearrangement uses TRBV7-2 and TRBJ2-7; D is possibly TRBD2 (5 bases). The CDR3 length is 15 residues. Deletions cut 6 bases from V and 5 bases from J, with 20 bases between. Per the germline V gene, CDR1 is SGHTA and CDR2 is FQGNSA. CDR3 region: CASSLTNPEGHEQYF. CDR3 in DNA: TGTGCCAGCAGTTTAACGAATCCCGAGGGCCACGAGCAGTACTTC.

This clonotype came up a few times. DNA for the CDR3: TGTGCCAGCAGTGAAGTGAACAGCAATCAGCCCCAGCATTTT. Translation: CASSEVNSNQPQHF. The rearrangement links TRBV2 to TRBJ1-5; D uncertain. The CDR3 sequence is 14 residues long. V was clipped by 1 base and J by 1 base, with 5 bases between them. Germline V lookup: CDR1 SNHLY, CDR2 FYNNEI.

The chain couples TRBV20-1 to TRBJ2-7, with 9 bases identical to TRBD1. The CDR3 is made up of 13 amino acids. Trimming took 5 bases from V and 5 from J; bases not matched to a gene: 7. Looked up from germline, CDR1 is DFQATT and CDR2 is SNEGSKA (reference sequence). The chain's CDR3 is CSAERDRDHEQYF. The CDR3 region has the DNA TGCAGTGCTGAGAGGGACAGGGACCACGAGCAGTACTTC.

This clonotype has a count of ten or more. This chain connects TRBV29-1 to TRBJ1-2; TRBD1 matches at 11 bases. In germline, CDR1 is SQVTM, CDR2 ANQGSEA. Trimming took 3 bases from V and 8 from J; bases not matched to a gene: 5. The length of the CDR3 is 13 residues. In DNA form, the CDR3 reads TGCAGCGTTGATGGACAGGGGGCAGGCGGCTACACCTTC. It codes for CSVDGQGAGGYTF.

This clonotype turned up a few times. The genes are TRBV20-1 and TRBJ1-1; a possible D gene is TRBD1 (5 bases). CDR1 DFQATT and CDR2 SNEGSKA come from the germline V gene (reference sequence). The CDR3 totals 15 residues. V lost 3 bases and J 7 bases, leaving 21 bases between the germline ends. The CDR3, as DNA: TGCAGTGCTAGGGTCGGAGGGGTACTATCTGGTGAAGCTTTCTTT. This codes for CSARVGGVLSGEAFF.

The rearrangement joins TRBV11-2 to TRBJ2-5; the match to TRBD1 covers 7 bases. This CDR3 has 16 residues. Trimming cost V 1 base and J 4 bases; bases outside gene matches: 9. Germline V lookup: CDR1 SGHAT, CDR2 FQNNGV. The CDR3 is CASSLVGGEVRETQYF. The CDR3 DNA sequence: TGTGCCAGCAGCTTAGTAGGGGGCGAGGTCCGAGAGACCCAGTACTTC.